What follows are 26 T cell receptor beta chains derived from one specimen sequenced in a study of Ad26.COV2.S vaccination and SARS-CoV-2 variants. This table comes from immunoSEQ multiplex PCR, and its TCRdb copy is limited to in-frame clones, with some not included. This table has just over 350,000 clones, approximately 81% appearing once. Treatment indicated: around 19 received Ad26.COV2.S at low or high dose, single or two shots; several received placebo; per-sample allocation not given. At day 63 after the first vaccine or placebo injection, samples were drawn. The source was peripheral blood, collected in a trial of Ad26.COV2.S vaccine versus placebo. These receptors all stem from a person aged 18-60 years who received the Ad26.COV2.S COVID-19 vaccine or a placebo.

This rearrangement joins TRBV5-5 to TRBJ1-4; D may be TRBD1 (5 bases). CDR1 is SGHKS and CDR2 is YYEKEE in the germline V gene (reference sequence). The CDR3 is made up of 14 amino acids. V was cut by 4 bases and J by 6 bases, with 13 bases left in between. The CDR3 region is CASSLLRDDEKLFF. The CDR3 nucleotides are TGTGCCAGCAGCCTACTCCGGGACGATGAAAAACTGTTTTTT.

This rearrangement joins TRBV7-2 to TRBJ2-1; 7 bases map to TRBD2. Germline V lookup: CDR1 SGHTA, CDR2 FQGNSA. CDR3 length: 14 residues. Trimming took 4 bases from V and 8 from J; bases not matched to a gene: 8. Here the CDR3 reads CASSYGLGRDEQFF. The CDR3 DNA reads as TGTGCCAGCAGCTACGGACTAGGCCGCGATGAGCAGTTCTTC. Using reference TRBV7-2 and TRBJ2-1 for the parts outside the CDR3, the full variable domain is GAGVSQSPSNKVTEKGKDVELRCDPISGHTALYWYRQSLGQGLEFLIYFQGNSAPDKSGLPSDRFSAERTGGSVSTLTIQRTQQEDSAVYLCASSYGLGRDEQFFGPGTRLTVL.

The chain combines TRBV29-1 with TRBJ2-7; D gene unclear. The CDR3 contains 13 residues. Germline CDR1 reads SQVTM; CDR2 reads ANQGSEA. V dropped 4 bases and J dropped 2 bases, with 12 bases sitting between them. This CDR3 is CSVVRGTTYEQYF. CDR3 in DNA: TGCAGCGTTGTACGAGGCACCACCTACGAGCAGTACTTC.

The rearrangement joins TRBV29-1 to TRBJ2-1, with 13 bases aligning to TRBD2. After removal of 5 bases from V and 7 bases from J, the junction contained 11 bases not matched to a gene. The CDR3 has 16 residues. The germline gives CDR1 SQVTM, CDR2 ANQGSEA. The CDR3 here is CSVSRRGTSGNNEQFF. CDR3 DNA: TGCAGCGTTAGTCGGCGGGGGACTAGCGGGAATAATGAGCAGTTCTTC.

The chain recombines TRBV14 with TRBJ2-7; D not resolved. The CDR3 sequence is 15 residues long. CDR1 is SGHDN and CDR2 is FVKESK in the germline V gene. V gave up 2 bases and J gave up 1 base, with 12 bases separating them. The CDR3 coding sequence is TGTGCCAGCAGCCAACCAGGTTCCTCTTCCTACGAGCAGTACTTC. This sequence encodes CASSQPGSSSYEQYF.

The rearrangement uses TRBV9 and TRBJ2-2, with D possibly matching TRBD2 (6 bases). The V gene's germline CDR1 is SGDLS and CDR2 YYNGEE. V shed 2 bases and J shed 6 bases, with 17 bases lying between them. This CDR3 contains 16 residues. The chain's CDR3 is CASSVRGRAVAGELFF. CDR3 nucleotide sequence: TGTGCCAGCAGCGTGCGGGGACGCGCGGTGGCCGGGGAGCTGTTTTTT.

This chain links TRBV7-2 with TRBJ2-5; D is unresolved. The CDR3 totals 14 residues. Trimming shortened V by 5 bases and J by 2 bases, and 12 bases separated the two germline ends. Germline CDR1 is SGHTA and CDR2 is FQGNSA. Here the CDR3 reads CASSTMWGQETQYF. The CDR3 DNA reads as TGTGCCAGCAGCACAATGTGGGGTCAAGAGACCCAGTACTTC.

This chain joins TRBV5-1 and TRBJ2-7; 15 bases map to TRBD2. Germline lookup yields CDR1 SGHRS and CDR2 YFSETQ. With 4 bases clipped from V and 4 bases from J, the junction kept 6 bases outside the gene matches. The CDR3 sequence is 16 residues long. CDR3 sequence: CASSPGLAGGGYEQYF. Here the CDR3 DNA reads TGCGCCAGCAGCCCGGGACTAGCGGGAGGTGGGTACGAGCAGTACTTC.

The chain carries TRBV2 and TRBJ1-6; 9 bases fit TRBD1. The V and J ends lost 6 bases and 13 bases, in that order; junction bases with no gene match: 13. Germline CDR1 SNHLY, CDR2 FYNNEI. The CDR3 length is 15 residues. The CDR3, as DNA: TGTGCCAGCAGACTGGGACAGGGTGGGCTTGGGCCCCTCCACTTT. Its protein is CASRLGQGGLGPLHF.

The CDR3 sequence: CASIQVPYNSPLHF. The DNA of the CDR3 is TGTGCCAGCATCCAGGTTCCTTATAATTCACCCCTCCACTTT. This chain links TRBV7-2 with TRBJ1-6, with D unresolved. Trimming removed 7 bases at V and 4 bases at J, with 11 bases between. The CDR3 runs 14 residues. The germline V gene encodes CDR1 SGHTA and CDR2 FQGNSA.

J is TRBJ2-2 and V is TRBV18, with 8 positions matching TRBD1. J gave up 1 base and V 5 bases, and 3 bases lay outside the gene matches. CDR1 is KGHSH, CDR2 LQKENI, per germline. The CDR3 is 15 amino acids. The CDR3 region is CASSIGTGNTGELFF. The CDR3 DNA sequence: TGTGCCAGCTCAATAGGGACAGGGAACACCGGGGAGCTGTTTTTT.

The rearrangement joins TRBV5-4 to TRBJ2-2; 10 bases are shared with TRBD2. The junction had 8 bases not matched to a gene; V was cut back by 2 bases and J by 4 bases. CDR3 length equals 17 residues. The germline V gene has CDR1 SGHNT and CDR2 YYREEE (reference sequence). CDR3 in amino acids: CASSFFLAGGGTGELFF. CDR3 in DNA: TGTGCCAGCAGCTTTTTTTTAGCGGGGGGTGGCACCGGGGAGCTGTTTTTT.

The chain recombines TRBV5-3 with TRBJ1-6; TRBD1 agrees at 8 bases. TRBV5-3 is classed as an ORF, of uncertain function. This CDR3 spans 19 amino acids. After removal of 4 bases from V and 0 bases from J, the junction contained 12 bases not matched to a gene. The CDR3 DNA reads as TGTGCCAGAAGCCCCCGCCGGACAGGGAGAAGCTCCTATAATTCACCCCTCCACTTT. Amino acid sequence: CARSPRRTGRSSYNSPLHF.

This chain connects TRBV12-5 to TRBJ2-3; 10 bases line up with TRBD2. V lost 0 bases to trimming and J lost 0 bases; unmatched junction nucleotides: 18. The CDR3 has 22 amino acids. Germline CDR1 and CDR2: LGHNT and FRNRAP. CDR3 nucleotides: TGTGCTAGTGGTTTGGTAATTTTTAGCGGGGGGAGACCGCACATCAGCACAGATACGCAGTATTTT. Its translation: CASGLVIFSGGRPHISTDTQYF.

This clone has more than one count but fewer than ten. The V call is TRBV19, the J call TRBJ1-1, with 7 nucleotides matching TRBD1. The CDR3 is made up of 13 amino acids. V was pared by 1 base and J by 8 bases, with 4 bases of the junction left unmatched. From germline, CDR1 is LNHDA and CDR2 SQIVND (reference sequence). CDR3 nucleotide sequence: TGTGCCAGTAGTATAGCGTCGACAGGGGAAGCTTTCTTT. Its protein is CASSIASTGEAFF.

This rearrangement joins TRBV24-1 to TRBJ1-5; unclear D gene. V lost 4 bases and J 3 bases, leaving 9 bases between the germline ends. Per the germline V gene, CDR1 is KGHDR and CDR2 is SFDVKD. The CDR3 is 14 residues long. The CDR3 DNA follows: TGTGCCACCAGTGAGTGGCAGAACAATCAGCCCCAGCATTTT. Translation: CATSEWQNNQPQHF.

V is TRBV7-6 and J is TRBJ1-1, with 10 bases aligning to TRBD1. Germline values: CDR1 SGHVS, CDR2 FNYEAQ. J gave up 4 bases and V 5 bases, and 13 bases lay outside the gene matches. This CDR3 comprises 17 residues. This chain's CDR3 is CASSHNPGQGPRTEAFF. The CDR3 DNA reads TGTGCCAGCAGCCACAACCCGGGACAGGGGCCCCGCACTGAAGCTTTCTTT.

In its sample, this clone was seen a few times. The chain uses TRBV28 and TRBJ1-6; 9 positions match TRBD1. Per germline, CDR1 MDHEN and CDR2 SYDVKM. This CDR3 comprises 16 residues. V was clipped by 4 bases and J by 2 bases; unmatched bases: 3. The CDR3 coding sequence is TGTGCCAGCAGTTCGGGGGACAGGGCCTATAATTCACCCCTCCACTTT. Translating gives CASSSGDRAYNSPLHF.

V usage is TRBV5-4 and J usage is TRBJ2-2; 11 positions match TRBD2. Germline lookup yields CDR1 SGHNT and CDR2 YYREEE (reference sequence). The CDR3 runs to 17 residues. The trim removed 0 bases at V and 5 bases at J, leaving 6 bases unmatched. Here the CDR3 DNA reads TGTGCCAGCAGCTTGGCCCTAGCGGGGGGACCTACCGGGGAGCTGTTTTTT. This codes for CASSLALAGGPTGELFF.

The chain joins TRBV12-5 to TRBJ1-4, with 7 bases aligning to TRBD1. The CDR3 totals 16 residues. V shed 1 base, J shed 0 bases, and the junction held 2 bases outside the gene matches. Germline V lookup: CDR1 LGHNT, CDR2 FRNRAP. The DNA for the CDR3 is TGTGCTAGTGGTTTGGACAGGGGTGCAACTAATGAAAAACTGTTTTTT. Translating gives CASGLDRGATNEKLFF.

This chain joins TRBV5-6 and TRBJ2-2; tentative D call: TRBD1 (6 bases). V was trimmed by 0 bases and J by 4 bases, leaving 7 bases between them. Per the germline V gene, CDR1 is SGHDT and CDR2 is YYEEEE. The CDR3 runs 14 residues. For the CDR3, the DNA is TGTGCCAGCAGCTTGGAAGGGGGCACCGGGGAGCTGTTTTTT. Translation gives CASSLEGGTGELFF.

This sequence joins TRBV6-1 and TRBJ1-4, with D possibly being TRBD1 (5 bases). The CDR3 has 15 amino acids. Germline values: CDR1 MNHNS, CDR2 SASEGT. V lost 3 bases, J lost 8 bases, and 16 bases lay in between. CDR3 sequence (DNA): TGTGCCAGCAGTGACCCGAGGGGTTATGGAGAAAAACTGTTTTTT. It codes for CASSDPRGYGEKLFF.

This clone was counted only a few times. The chain recombines TRBV5-4 with TRBJ1-1, with D tentatively TRBD1 (6 bases). Germline loops: CDR1 SGHNT, CDR2 YYREEE (reference sequence). Trimming left V 3 bases short and J 1 base short, with 10 bases between. The CDR3 consists of 14 residues. The CDR3, as DNA: TGTGCCAGCAGCTCGGGACACCCGAACACTGAAGCTTTCTTT. Residues: CASSSGHPNTEAFF.

This chain uses TRBV27 with TRBJ1-4; maybe TRBD1 (5 bases). CDR3 length: 14 amino acids. Trimming took off 8 bases at V and 8 bases at J, with 18 bases between the two ends. From germline, CDR1 is MNHEY and CDR2 SMNVEV (reference sequence). In DNA, the CDR3 is TGTGCCAGCGCCCCGACGGGGGTCAGGGAAAAACTGTTTTTT. Its translation: CASAPTGVREKLFF.

The chain carries TRBV7-2 and TRBJ2-1; TRBD2 agrees at 9 bases. Looked up from germline, CDR1 is SGHTA and CDR2 is FQGNSA. The CDR3 is made up of 14 amino acids. V gave up 5 bases and J gave up 12 bases; unmatched junction bases: 11. The CDR3 nucleotides read TGTGCCAGCAGCCAAATGATAGCGGGGGAAATGCAGTTCTTC. Residues: CASSQMIAGEMQFF. The variable domain in full, with the rest retrieved from reference TRBV7-2 and TRBJ2-1, is GAGVSQSPSNKVTEKGKDVELRCDPISGHTALYWYRQSLGQGLEFLIYFQGNSAPDKSGLPSDRFSAERTGGSVSTLTIQRTQQEDSAVYLCASSQMIAGEMQFFGPGTRLTVL.

V is TRBV3-1 (or the pseudogene TRBV3-2) and J is TRBJ2-7; D possibly matches TRBD1 or TRBD2 (5 bases each). The germline gives CDR1 LGHDT, CDR2 YNNKEL (reference sequence). CDR3 length: 14 amino acids. V shed 2 bases and J shed 4 bases, with 12 bases lying between them. In DNA, the CDR3 is TGTGCCAGCAGCCAAACCCGGGACCTATACGAGCAGTACTTC. It translates to CASSQTRDLYEQYF.